This T cell receptor (beta chain) stems from a study of blood T cell repertoires in COVID-19. In the study overall: Acute and convalescent COVID-19 samples came from the United States, Italy and Spain. PBMCs, B-cell-depleted T cells, or T cells were the source of the cDNA or gDNA that made up the material.

The V gene's germline CDR1 is ENHRY and CDR2 SYGVKD. The CDR3 sequence is 14 residues long. V shed 4 bases, J shed 7 bases, and the junction held 5 bases outside the gene matches. Authors' methods: Amplification of reference gene primers provided the estimated nucleated cell counts. Libraries were prepared by immunoSEQ multiplex PCR; TCRdb keeps only in-frame clonotypes and omits some of them. V, J and clone size were drawn from that table, and D and trimming were deduced from the DNA. The sample lists about 220,000 clones; 70% to 90% were seen once. Specimen: peripheral blood. This sequence originates from a man aged 45-65 years who had recovered from COVID-19. The chain combines TRBV10-3 with TRBJ2-1; 9 nucleotides align to TRBD1. CDR3 residues: CAISVRTGANEQFF. The CDR3 nucleotides read TGTGCCATCAGTGTCCGGACAGGGGCGAATGAGCAGTTCTTC.